Listed below are T cell receptor beta chains from one sample, sequenced in a study of blood T cell repertoires in COVID-19. Sequencing was performed with immunoSEQ multiplex PCR; in TCRdb, only in-frame clones are kept and a portion is missing. The table shows around 40,000 clones, with about nine tenths occurring only once. Sequencing was done on a sample of peripheral blood. The origin of the receptors is a man aged 45-65 years with active COVID-19. Each CDR3 is given without its conserved first and last residue. Fields, in order: CDR3 length, V gene, CDR3 protein.

12 | TRBV29-1 | SVEDRTGNTEAF
14 | TRBV10-3 | AISGDRGRLGTEAF
15 | TRBV9 | ASSGLAGGRDTDTQY
14 | TRBV24-1 | ATSDRQGRNTGELF
14 | TRBV11-2 | ASSLDGDRGGYEQY
11 | TRBV7-3 | ASSFQGAETQY
13 | TRBV9 | ASSVTGDSGNTIY
14 | TRBV5-4 | ASSSGLAGGSYEQY
12 | TRBV6-5 | ASSYLTGMSPLH
11 | TRBV24-1 | ATSVSGNYGYT
11 | TRBV27 | ASSPTGGDTQY
14 | TRBV2 | ASSDPGLAGADTQY
14 | TRBV5-1 | ASSLGYTTWSETQY
12 | TRBV11-3 | ASSRRTGPDTQY
13 | TRBV29-1 | SVEGRQRVDNEQF
12 | TRBV13 | ASSARTGAYEQY
14 | TRBV19 | ASSMPGLVLQETQY
12 | TRBV6-6 | ASQLAASTDTQY
13 | TRBV10-3 | ATRLDSFSGNTIY
12 | TRBV19 | ASGGTSGIYEQY
11 | TRBV12-3/TRBV12-4 | ASSLRGGYGYT
13 | TRBV27 | ASSLGGADTGELF
17 | TRBV24-1 | ATSEPGGDSGNSNQPQH
11 | TRBV9 | ASSVERQTEAF
16 | TRBV5-1 | ASSLEKMGPGGGNTIY
12 | TRBV6-1 | ASSEGGSAYGYT
14 | TRBV18 | ASSPAGAGRYNEQF
14 | TRBV4-1 | ASSQLLRDKRNIQY
11 | TRBV28 | ASSLRAQGGQY
11 | TRBV6-6 | ASRNTRGHTQY
11 | TRBV13 | ASKERTYNEQF
13 | TRBV7-2 | ASSPSGLAVHEQF
13 | TRBV18 | ASSPAERTKYEQY
13 | TRBV5-1 | ASSPGQGEQETQY
11 | TRBV30 | AWSTTGNQPQH
11 | TRBV7-2 | ASSLEHNYEQY
13 | TRBV5-4 | ASSLVDRYNYGYT
14 | TRBV4-3 | ASSQELGTGSNEQF
10 | TRBV18 | ASSQGPDTQY
14 | TRBV28 | ASSPSGLAGGREQF
11 | TRBV6-5 | ASNGGGLGEQY
12 | TRBV6-2/TRBV6-3 | ASSYQGDRPRAF
13 | TRBV5-6 | ASSTLGRSTDTQY
11 | TRBV6-6 | ASTPQGAGEQY
11 | TRBV3-1/TRBV3-2 | ASSRRGPDTQY
12 | TRBV7-3 | ASSSPGSTDTQY
15 | TRBV4-2 | ASSQEAGTGGTQPQH
14 | TRBV5-1 | ASSQNTGTGNNEQF